The source of this T cell receptor (beta chain) is a study of glioma-infiltrating T cells after dendritic cell vaccination. Up to about 2 ug genomic DNA was used for TCRB CDR3 amplification. The primer mix had 60 V beta and 13 J beta primers. Profiled with immunoSEQ multiplex PCR; TCRdb holds only in-frame clones, not every one. The sample contains about 99,000 clones, about four fifths of which appear only once. V gave up 2 bases and J gave up 3 bases; unmatched junction bases: 10. CDR3 length: 16 residues. Germline CDR1 reads GTSNPN; CDR2 reads SVGIG (reference sequence). The clonotype originates from a human donor with glioblastoma. The starting material was blood, obtained before dendritic cell vaccination. This chain uses TRBV30 with TRBJ1-3, with TRBD1 identical over 7 bases. CDR3 sequence: CAWSLLGGAGGNTIYF. CDR3 DNA sequence: TGTGCCTGGAGTTTGTTAGGGGGCGCGGGTGGAAACACCATATATTTT.